This entry lists 13 T cell receptor beta chains sequenced from one sample in a study of regulatory T cells in long-lasting Graves disease. In building TCR beta libraries, iRepertoire HTBI primers were used together with Arm-PCR of CDR3 regions. TCRdb independently ran MiXCR on the multiplex PCR reads; one entry per CDR3 protein. The table records about 460,000 distinct CDR3 sequences, around a fifth of them present only once. Time point defined: persistent/refractory GD, antithyroid drugs over 5 years with positive TRAb. Extracted RNA from PBMCs served as the source of the TCR library. Source: peripheral blood mononuclear cells (PBMCs), taken when the disease was refractory, from a patient treated with antithyroid drugs. The receptor set was obtained from a female donor with Graves disease.

This clonotype was seen a few times. The rearrangement joins TRBV29-1 to TRBJ2-7, with D tentatively TRBD2 (6 bases). Germline values: CDR1 SQVTM, CDR2 ANQGSEA. V dropped 0 bases and J dropped 4 bases, with 10 bases sitting between them. The CDR3 totals 13 residues. The CDR3 sequence is CSVEDPGEYEQYF. As DNA, the CDR3 is TGCAGCGTTGAAGATCCGGGAGAGTACGAGCAGTACTTC.

This clonotype was recorded a few times. The chain carries TRBV28 and TRBJ2-3; 7 nucleotides line up with TRBD2. Germline assignment: CDR1 MDHEN and CDR2 SYDVKM. The junction had 6 bases not matched to a gene; V was cut back by 6 bases and J by 6 bases. This CDR3 has 13 residues. CDR3 amino acids: CASRNNGGDTQYF. The CDR3 bases are TGTGCCAGCAGAAACAACGGGGGGGATACGCAGTATTTT.

Comments on this clonotype: A much larger clone differs from this one at a single base, so this may be a read error. The rearrangement links TRBV6-2 or TRBV6-3 to TRBJ2-7, with 9 bases that match TRBD2. This CDR3 region has 14 residues. CDR1 is MNHEY, CDR2 SVGEGT, per germline. The CDR3 DNA follows: TGTGCCTGCAGGCCCCAGACTAGCGGCTACGAGCAGTACTTC. This translates into CACRPQTSGYEQYF.

The genes are TRBV29-1 and TRBJ2-5, with D perhaps TRBD1 or TRBD2 (5 bases each). Germline V gene data show CDR1 as SQVTM and CDR2 as ANQGSEA. This CDR3 region has 12 residues. V shed 4 bases and J shed 1 base, with 7 bases lying between them. CDR3: CSVGDAQETQYF. The CDR3 DNA is TGCAGCGTTGGGGACGCCCAAGAGACCCAGTACTTC.

This clonotype occurred many times. This chain joins TRBV6-2 or TRBV6-3 and TRBJ2-7; D remains unclear. Germline lookup yields CDR1 MNHEY and CDR2 SVGEGT. The CDR3 has 14 amino acids. Trimming removed 5 bases from V and 3 bases from J, with 14 bases in between. This chain's CDR3 is CASSKPPGHYEQYF. The CDR3, as DNA: TGTGCCAGCAGTAAACCTCCGGGTCACTACGAGCAGTACTTC.

J is TRBJ2-2 and V is TRBV19; TRBD1 matches at 7 bases. CDR3 length equals 13 residues. Looked up from germline, CDR1 is LNHDA and CDR2 is SQIVND (reference sequence). Germline trimming cut 10 bases from V and 6 bases from J; bases unmatched to any gene: 8. The chain's CDR3 is CATRLTGAGELFF. CDR3 coding DNA: TGTGCCACCAGGTTAACAGGGGCCGGGGAGCTGTTTTTT.

The chain is built from TRBV15 and TRBJ1-1, with D unresolved. CDR1 and CDR2 (germline): LNHNV, YYDKDF (reference sequence). CDR3 length: 15 amino acids. Deletions cut 2 bases from V and 5 bases from J, with 15 bases between. The CDR3 spells CATSRSRALGTEAFF. CDR3 nucleotide sequence: TGTGCCACCAGCAGATCACGGGCTCTGGGAACTGAAGCTTTCTTT.

This clonotype was found many times. The J gene is TRBJ2-7, the V gene TRBV28, with D tentatively TRBD2 (6 bases). V shed 6 bases and J shed 9 bases, with 24 bases lying between them. Looked up from germline, CDR1 is MDHEN and CDR2 is SYDVKM. The CDR3 spans 15 residues. The CDR3: CASSNDNAGSSWQYF. The CDR3 nucleotides read TGTGCCAGCAGCAACGACAACGCCGGGAGTTCCTGGCAGTACTTC.

This clonotype was seen a few times. The chain links TRBV12-3 or TRBV12-4 to TRBJ2-7; D remains ambiguous. V was pared by 5 bases and J by 3 bases, with 14 bases between. The CDR3 length is 14 residues. As DNA, the CDR3 is TGTGCCAGCAGTGCCCCGGACGGATACTACGAGCAGTACTTC. It yields the protein CASSAPDGYYEQYF.

The CDR3 loop reads CASARTGETNTEAFF. CDR3 bases: TGTGCCAGCGCACGGACAGGGGAGACAAACACTGAAGCTTTCTTT. The rearrangement uses TRBV6-4 and TRBJ1-1, with 9 bases fitting TRBD1. The CDR3 consists of 15 residues. Germline-derived CDR1 and CDR2 are MRHNA and SNTAGT. The ends lost 8 bases at V and 2 bases at J; junction bases unmatched: 9.

As to this clonotype: A read error is the likely source, as a far larger clone sits one nucleotide away. This chain links TRBV28 with TRBJ1-2; a possible D gene is TRBD1 (5 bases). The germline CDR1 and CDR2 sequences are MDHEN and SYDVKM. The CDR3 runs 12 residues. CDR3 loop: CASSRDGYGCTF. The DNA for the CDR3 is TGTGCCAGCAGTCGGGACGGCTATGGCTGCACCTTC.

This sequence joins TRBV7-9 and TRBJ2-7; possibly TRBD1 for D (7 bases). The CDR3 is 22 residues long. V lost 5 bases and J lost 0, with 35 bases in between. CDR1 is SEHNR and CDR2 is FQNEAQ in the germline V gene (reference sequence). In nucleotides, the CDR3 is TGTGCCAGCAGCCCGATCCTACCTTATTCCCCCAGGGGGGCTGCGGCCTCCTACGAGCAGTACTTC. Its protein is CASSPILPYSPRGAAASYEQYF.

The V gene is TRBV15, the J gene TRBJ1-2; D unresolved. From germline, CDR1 is LNHNV and CDR2 YYDKDF (reference sequence). This CDR3 spans 17 amino acids. Trimming pared 0 bases from V and 0 bases from J, leaving 14 bases between. The CDR3 DNA follows: TGTGCCACCAGCAGAGACCCCCCTGGAGGACCTAACTATGGCTACACCTTC. This gives the protein CATSRDPPGGPNYGYTF.